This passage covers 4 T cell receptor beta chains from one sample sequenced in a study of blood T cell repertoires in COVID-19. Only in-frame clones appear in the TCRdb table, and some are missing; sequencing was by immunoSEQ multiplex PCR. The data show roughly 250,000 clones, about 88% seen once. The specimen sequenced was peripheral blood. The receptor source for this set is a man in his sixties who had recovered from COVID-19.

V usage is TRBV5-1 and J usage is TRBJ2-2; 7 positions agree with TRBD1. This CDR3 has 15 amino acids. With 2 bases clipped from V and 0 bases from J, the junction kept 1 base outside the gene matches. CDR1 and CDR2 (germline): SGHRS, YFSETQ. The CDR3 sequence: CASSFTGANTGELFF. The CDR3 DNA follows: TGCGCCAGCAGCTTTACAGGGGCGAACACCGGGGAGCTGTTTTTT. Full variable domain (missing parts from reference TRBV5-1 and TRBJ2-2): KAGVTQTPRYLIKTRGQQVTLSCSPISGHRSVSWYQQTPGQGLQFLFEYFSETQRNKGNFPGRFSGRQFSNSRSEMNVSTLELGDSALYLCASSFTGANTGELFFGEGSRLTVL.

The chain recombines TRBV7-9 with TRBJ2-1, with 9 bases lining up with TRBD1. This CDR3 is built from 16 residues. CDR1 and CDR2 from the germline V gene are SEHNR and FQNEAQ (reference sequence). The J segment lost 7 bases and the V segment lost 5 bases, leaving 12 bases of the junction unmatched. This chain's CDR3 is CASSRTGTGLLNEQFF. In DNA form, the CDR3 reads TGTGCCAGCAGCCGTACCGGGACAGGGCTCCTTAATGAGCAGTTCTTC. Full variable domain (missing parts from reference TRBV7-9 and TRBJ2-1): DTGVSQNPRHKITKRGQNVTFRCDPISEHNRLYWYRQTLGQGPEFLTYFQNEAQLEKSRLLSDRFSAERPKGSFSTLEIQRTEQGDSAMYLCASSRTGTGLLNEQFFGPGTRLTVL.

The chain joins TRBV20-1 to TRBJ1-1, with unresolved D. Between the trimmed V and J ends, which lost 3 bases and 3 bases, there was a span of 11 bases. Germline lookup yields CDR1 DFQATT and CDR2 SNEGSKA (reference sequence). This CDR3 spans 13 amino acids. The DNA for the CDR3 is TGCAGTGCTAGTCGGACCGGGGACACTGAAGCTTTCTTT. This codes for CSASRTGDTEAFF.

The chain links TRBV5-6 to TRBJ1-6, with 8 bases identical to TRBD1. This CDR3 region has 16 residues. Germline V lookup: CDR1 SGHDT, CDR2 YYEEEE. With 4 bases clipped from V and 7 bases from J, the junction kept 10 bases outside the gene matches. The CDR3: CASSRRDRGGNSPLHF. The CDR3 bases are TGTGCCAGCAGCCGACGCGACAGGGGAGGGAATTCACCCCTCCACTTT.